The 20 T cell receptor beta chains listed next were all sequenced from one sample in a study of T cell repertoires in cytomegalovirus infection. TCRdb reprocessed the reads via MiXCR and lists one record per CDR3 protein. The table lists around 74,000 distinct CDR3 sequences, more than 3.5% of them singletons. The sequenced material came from PBMCs. All receptors derive from a human donor in good health (CMV status not recorded). Some clones in this sample may be carry-over from other donors' samples.

This clonotype was observed at least ten times. V is TRBV2 and J is TRBJ2-7, with unresolved D. V dropped 3 bases and J dropped 1 base, with 10 bases sitting between them. This CDR3 region has 14 residues. CDR1 and CDR2 (germline): SNHLY, FYNNEI. Here the CDR3 reads CASSDSASSYEQYF. The DNA for the CDR3 is TGTGCCAGCAGTGACAGCGCGAGTTCCTACGAGCAGTACTTC.

This clonotype was found many times. This chain joins TRBV25-1 and TRBJ1-5; D is ambiguous. This CDR3 comprises 13 residues. The V end lost 4 bases, the J end lost 6 bases, and 10 bases lay between the germline ends. Germline CDR1 reads MGHDK; CDR2 reads SYGVNS. The CDR3 loop is CASSGAGSQPQHF. CDR3 bases: TGTGCCAGCAGTGGGGCAGGATCTCAGCCCCAGCATTTT.

On this clonotype: With a much larger clone just one base away, this may be a read error. The rearrangement links TRBV18 to TRBJ2-7; the match to TRBD1 covers 8 bases. The length of the CDR3 is 14 residues. In germline, CDR1 is KGHSH, CDR2 LQKENI. In DNA form, the CDR3 reads TGTGCCAGCACACCAACAGGGGGAACCTACGAGCAGTACTTC. Translated: CASTPTGGTYEQYF.

The table lists this clonotype with many counts. V usage is TRBV20-1 and J usage is TRBJ1-6, with D possibly TRBD1 on 5 matching bases. From germline, CDR1 is DFQATT and CDR2 SNEGSKA (reference sequence). The CDR3 loop spans 15 amino acids. V gave up 0 bases and J gave up 7 bases, with 13 bases separating them. DNA for the CDR3: TGCAGTGCTAGAGATCGGGGGAGCCCAAATTCACCCCTCCACTTT. This codes for CSARDRGSPNSPLHF.

This clonotype was observed many times. This rearrangement joins TRBV5-4 to TRBJ1-6; D not certain. The germline V gene encodes CDR1 SGHNT and CDR2 YYREEE (reference sequence). V was shortened by 1 base and J by 5 bases, with 13 bases between the two germline ends. CDR3 size: 16 residues. The CDR3 nucleotides are TGTGCCAGCAGCTTGAGCTTAGGACGGAATAATTCACCCCTCCACTTT. Translation: CASSLSLGRNNSPLHF.

At least ten counts were recorded for this clonotype. This sequence joins TRBV18 and TRBJ2-5; D remains unclear. With 4 bases removed from V and 3 bases from J, the gap between germline ends came to 6 bases. The CDR3 length is 12 residues. Germline CDR1 and CDR2: KGHSH and LQKENI. The CDR3, as DNA: TGTGCCAGCTCACGAAGTGAAGAGACCCAGTACTTC. It encodes CASSRSEETQYF.

This clonotype was counted at least ten times. The CDR3 DNA follows: TGTGCCAGCAGACTCCTTGGGACCGCTGCCTACAATGAGCAGTTCTTC. It yields the protein CASRLLGTAAYNEQFF. The chain has TRBV28 and TRBJ2-1; TRBD1 or TRBD2 may be the D gene (5 bases each). This CDR3 spans 16 amino acids. Germline V lookup: CDR1 MDHEN, CDR2 SYDVKM. V lost 6 bases and J 2 bases, leaving 17 bases between the germline ends.

This clonotype appeared many times. CDR3 in amino acids: CSARPNSGGTQYF. CDR3 DNA sequence: TGCAGTGCTAGACCGAATAGCGGGGGTACGCAGTATTTT. The V gene is TRBV20-1, the J gene TRBJ2-3; 9 bases map to TRBD2. The CDR3 is 13 amino acids. The V gene end was trimmed by 2 bases and the J gene end by 8 bases; junction bases not matched to a gene: 5. Germline CDR1 DFQATT, CDR2 SNEGSKA (reference sequence).

This clonotype appeared many times. The chain joins TRBV5-4 to TRBJ2-3; 9 bases match TRBD1. V gave up 0 bases and J gave up 2 bases; unmatched junction bases: 1. Germline CDR1 and CDR2: SGHNT and YYREEE (reference sequence). The length of the CDR3 is 15 residues. CDR3 in amino acids: CASSLDRGHTDTQYF. CDR3 nucleotide sequence: TGTGCCAGCAGCTTGGACAGGGGGCACACAGATACGCAGTATTTT.

This clonotype was seen many times. The rearrangement joins TRBV6-2 or TRBV6-3 to TRBJ1-2; perhaps TRBD1 as D (5 bases). CDR3 length: 12 amino acids. Trimming left V 8 bases short and J 4 bases short, with 11 bases between. Germline CDR1 is MNHEY and CDR2 is SVGEGT. CDR3 loop: CASSDTSYGYTF. The CDR3 DNA reads TGTGCCAGCTCGGACACAAGCTATGGCTACACCTTC.

There are many counts of this clonotype. The rearrangement links TRBV5-8 to TRBJ1-2; D unresolved. CDR1 SGHTS and CDR2 YDEGEE come from the germline V gene. CDR3 size: 11 residues. Trimming removed 0 bases from V and 3 bases from J, with 0 bases in between. CDR3 sequence: CASSLDYGYTF. DNA for the CDR3: TGTGCCAGCAGCTTGGACTATGGCTACACCTTC.

This clonotype was picked up many times. This chain links TRBV28 with TRBJ2-7; the D is unclear. V lost 6 bases to trimming and J lost 2 bases, with 11 bases between them. Germline CDR1 is MDHEN and CDR2 is SYDVKM. The CDR3 runs to 13 residues. As DNA, the CDR3 is TGTGCCAGCAGCCTAGTTCAGGCCTACGAGCAGTACTTC. It specifies CASSLVQAYEQYF.

This clonotype was observed many times. This chain connects TRBV28 to TRBJ1-2; the D gene is possibly TRBD1 (5 bases). CDR1 is MDHEN and CDR2 is SYDVKM in the germline V gene. The CDR3 has 16 amino acids. V dropped 5 bases and J dropped 5 bases, with 21 bases sitting between them. In DNA form, the CDR3 reads TGTGCCAGCAGTGCGCACGTCGGGACTGGAGGATATGGCTACACCTTC. Translation gives CASSAHVGTGGYGYTF.

At least ten counts were recorded for this clonotype. This chain links TRBV19 with TRBJ2-1; 9 nucleotides match TRBD1. The trim removed 6 bases at V and 4 bases at J, leaving 10 bases unmatched. Germline V CDR1 and CDR2: LNHDA, SQIVND (reference sequence). The CDR3 sequence is 16 residues long. For the CDR3, the DNA is TGTGCCAGTAGCCCCGGGCGGGGACAGGGTTACAATGAGCAGTTCTTC. Translating gives CASSPGRGQGYNEQFF.

This clonotype was observed many times. The gene calls are TRBV5-1 and TRBJ1-1; perhaps TRBD1 as D (5 bases). CDR3 length equals 14 residues. CDR1 is SGHRS, CDR2 YFSETQ, per germline. V was cut by 3 bases and J by 4 bases, with 13 bases left in between. In DNA form, the CDR3 reads TGCGCCAGCAGCTCCCAGGGCGGGAGCACTGAAGCTTTCTTT. It translates to CASSSQGGSTEAFF.

This clonotype was counted many times. V and J are TRBV7-2 and TRBJ2-7; D is ambiguous. Germline V gene sequence: CDR1 SGHTA, CDR2 FQGNSA. The CDR3 runs 14 residues. V gave up 0 bases and J gave up 2 bases, with 8 bases separating them. Here the CDR3 DNA reads TGTGCCAGCAGCTTAGCGGTAGGCCCCTACGAGCAGTACTTC. Amino acid sequence: CASSLAVGPYEQYF. Complete variable domain (other parts from reference TRBV7-2 and TRBJ2-7): GAGVSQSPSNKVTEKGKDVELRCDPISGHTALYWYRQSLGQGLEFLIYFQGNSAPDKSGLPSDRFSAERTGGSVSTLTIQRTQQEDSAVYLCASSLAVGPYEQYFGPGTRLTVT.

This clonotype has at least ten counts. The CDR3 DNA follows: TGTGCCAGCACCCCAGGTGGGGAGAACACTGAAGCTTTCTTT. This encodes CASTPGGENTEAFF. The chain recombines TRBV7-2 with TRBJ1-1; D is uncertain. This CDR3 has 14 residues. The germline V and J ends were trimmed by 7 bases and 1 base, with 13 bases remaining between them. The germline V gene has CDR1 SGHTA and CDR2 FQGNSA.

This clonotype was seen ten or more times. V usage is TRBV7-6 and J usage is TRBJ1-4; D not resolved. V lost 4 bases, J lost 2 bases, and 5 bases lay in between. This CDR3 comprises 13 residues. CDR1 is SGHVS and CDR2 is FNYEAQ in the germline V gene. The CDR3 nucleotides are TGTGCCAGCAGCTCCCAGACTAATGAAAAACTGTTTTTT. Amino acids: CASSSQTNEKLFF.

This clonotype was observed many times. J is TRBJ1-5 and V is TRBV20-1; tentatively, D is TRBD1 (6 bases). Germline V CDR1 and CDR2: DFQATT, SNEGSKA (reference sequence). The CDR3 contains 14 residues. Trimming cost V 3 bases and J 4 bases, with 13 bases left between them. The CDR3 sequence is CSARVQGLNQPQHF. CDR3 in DNA: TGCAGTGCTAGGGTACAGGGCCTTAATCAGCCCCAGCATTTT.

At least ten counts were recorded for this clonotype. This sequence joins TRBV19 and TRBJ1-5; D is unresolved. The CDR3 runs to 13 residues. Germline values: CDR1 LNHDA, CDR2 SQIVND (reference sequence). Trimming pared 3 bases from V and 9 bases from J, leaving 12 bases between. The CDR3 DNA reads as TGTGCCAGTAGTATCCGCTTGGGCAGGCCCCAGCATTTT. Its translation: CASSIRLGRPQHF.